The sequence of this T cell receptor (beta chain) was determined in a study of blood T cell repertoires in COVID-19. Study-level background: In each case, the material was cDNA or gDNA derived from T cells, B-cell-depleted T cells, or PBMCs.

The CDR3 length is 13 residues. V shed 11 bases and J shed 0 bases, with 13 bases lying between them. Germline CDR1 MNHEY, CDR2 SVGAGI. Generated by immunoSEQ multiplex PCR, the TCRdb table keeps only in-frame clones and is missing some. Found here are about 72,000 clones, about four fifths of them singletons; the top ten hold approximately 19%. The chain joins TRBV6-5 to TRBJ1-1, with a possible D match to TRBD1 (5 bases). Sequenced material: peripheral blood. This sequence was found in a human donor in a cohort sampled during active COVID-19. In DNA, the CDR3 is TGTGCCGTCGGAGCGGGGCTGAACACTGAAGCTTTCTTT. Translation: CAVGAGLNTEAFF.